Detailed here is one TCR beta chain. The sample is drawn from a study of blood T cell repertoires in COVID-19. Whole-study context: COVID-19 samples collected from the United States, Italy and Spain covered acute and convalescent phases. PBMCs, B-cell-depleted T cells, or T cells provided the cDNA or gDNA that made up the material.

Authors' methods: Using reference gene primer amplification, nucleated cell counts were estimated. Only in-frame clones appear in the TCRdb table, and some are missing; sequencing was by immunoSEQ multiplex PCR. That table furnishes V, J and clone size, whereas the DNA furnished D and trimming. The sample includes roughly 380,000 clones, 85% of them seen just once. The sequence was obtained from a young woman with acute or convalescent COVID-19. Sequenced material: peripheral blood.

Here the CDR3 reads CASRGTSGIEAGELFF. The CDR3 bases are TGCGCCAGCAGAGGGACTAGCGGGATCGAGGCCGGGGAGCTGTTTTTT. This chain joins TRBV4-1 and TRBJ2-2, with 13 bases matching TRBD2. The V segment lost 6 bases and the J segment 6 bases; nucleotides outside the gene matches: 7. The CDR3 is made up of 16 amino acids. Germline V gene sequence: CDR1 MGHRA, CDR2 YSYEKL.